Presented here are 28 T cell receptor beta chains from one specimen sequenced in a study of blood T cell repertoires in COVID-19. Profiling relied on immunoSEQ multiplex PCR, and the TCRdb table lists in-frame clones only, not all of them. The sample has some 140,000 clones; over 65% are singletons. Sequencing was carried out using peripheral blood. The source is a man aged 80 or over with acute or convalescent COVID-19.

The genes are TRBV13 and TRBJ2-1, with TRBD1 matching 10 bases. The CDR3 totals 14 residues. The trim removed 5 bases at V and 15 bases at J, leaving 13 bases unmatched. The germline CDR1 and CDR2 sequences are PRHDT and FYEKMQ (reference sequence). Written as DNA, the CDR3 is TGTGCCAGCAGCCTTCCGGGACAGGGGTTATCTGCGTTCTTC. Protein product: CASSLPGQGLSAFF. The full variable domain, its missing parts supplied by reference TRBV13 and TRBJ2-1, is AAGVIQSPRHLIKEKRETATLKCYPIPRHDTVYWYQQGPGQDPQFLISFYEKMQSDKGSIPDRFSAQQFSDYHSELNMSSLELGDSALYFCASSLPGQGLSAFFGPGTRLTVL.

The chain joins TRBV10-3 to TRBJ1-2; 12 bases are shared with TRBD1. With 4 bases clipped from V and 7 bases from J, the junction kept 4 bases outside the gene matches. Germline V gene lookup returns CDR1 ENHRY and CDR2 SYGVKD. The CDR3 spans 14 residues. The DNA for the CDR3 is TGTGCCATCAGTGGGGGACAGGGGGCGCCTGGCTACACCTTC. This gives the protein CAISGGQGAPGYTF.

The chain employs TRBV5-1 and TRBJ2-1; D may be TRBD1 (5 bases). The CDR3 spans 16 residues. The germline gives CDR1 SGHRS, CDR2 YFSETQ. The germline V and J ends were trimmed by 4 bases and 6 bases, with 20 bases remaining between them. CDR3 sequence: CASSAGVGAVINEQFF. The CDR3 DNA sequence: TGCGCCAGCAGCGCCGGCGTTGGGGCGGTGATCAATGAGCAGTTCTTC.

The V gene is TRBV19, the J gene TRBJ2-1; 10 bases are a match to TRBD1. The germline V gene encodes CDR1 LNHDA and CDR2 SQIVND (reference sequence). The CDR3 length is 16 residues. Trimming removed 6 bases from V and 9 bases from J; junction bases left unmatched: 14. The CDR3 sequence: CASSGYRDRGLGEQFF. CDR3 bases: TGTGCCAGTAGCGGCTACCGGGACAGGGGCTTGGGTGAGCAGTTCTTC.

The V gene is TRBV7-2, the J gene TRBJ1-5, with 7 bases aligning to TRBD1. The germline CDR1 and CDR2 sequences are SGHTA and FQGNSA. Trimming took 5 bases from V and 3 from J; bases not matched to a gene: 7. This CDR3 has 15 residues. The CDR3: CASSLGQAINQPQHF. The DNA of the CDR3 is TGTGCCAGCAGCCTAGGACAGGCTATCAATCAGCCCCAGCATTTT.

The J gene is TRBJ2-3, the V gene TRBV27; possibly TRBD1 for D (7 bases). CDR1 is MNHEY and CDR2 is SMNVEV in the germline V gene (reference sequence). Trimming removed 3 bases at V and 6 bases at J, with 16 bases between. The CDR3 runs 15 residues. For the CDR3, the DNA is TGTGCCAGCAGTTTGGGGGGACAGCGATGGGATACGCAGTATTTT. Its protein product is CASSLGGQRWDTQYF.

CDR3 in DNA: TGTGCCAGCAGCTTAGTCGAGGGGGCCGATGGCTACACCTTC. This encodes CASSLVEGADGYTF. This chain links TRBV7-9 with TRBJ1-2, with 7 bases that match TRBD1. Germline V CDR1 and CDR2: SEHNR, FQNEAQ (reference sequence). The CDR3 sequence is 14 residues long. The trim removed 1 base at V and 6 bases at J, leaving 5 bases unmatched.

V gene TRBV15 combines with J gene TRBJ1-1; no clear D gene. V was cut by 0 bases and J by 5 bases, with 7 bases left in between. The CDR3 is 13 residues long. CDR1 is LNHNV and CDR2 is YYDKDF in the germline V gene (reference sequence). As DNA, the CDR3 is TGTGCCACCAGCAGAGATATAGAGACTGAAGCTTTCTTT. Its protein product is CATSRDIETEAFF.

The chain carries TRBV2 and TRBJ1-2; 11 bases fit TRBD1. The CDR3 has 15 residues. V gave up 5 bases and J gave up 4 bases; unmatched junction bases: 6. Germline values: CDR1 SNHLY, CDR2 FYNNEI. In DNA form, the CDR3 reads TGTGCCAGCAGTCCAGGACAGGGGGCGACCTATGGCTACACCTTC. The encoded protein is CASSPGQGATYGYTF.

This CDR3 reads CASSLVRQANNSPLHF. CDR3 coding DNA: TGTGCCAGCAGCTTAGTTCGGCAGGCCAATAATTCACCCCTCCACTTT. V is TRBV7-9 and J is TRBJ1-6, with D hard to call. V was trimmed by 1 base and J by 5 bases, leaving 12 bases between them. Germline V gene lookup returns CDR1 SEHNR and CDR2 FQNEAQ (reference sequence). The CDR3 spans 16 residues.

Concerning this clone itself: Possible read error: a much larger clone is one base away. The genes are TRBV14 and TRBJ2-3, with D possibly being TRBD2 (7 bases). Trimming removed 2 bases from V and 5 bases from J, with 17 bases in between. The CDR3 length is 16 residues. The germline CDR1 and CDR2 sequences are SGHDN and FVKESK. The CDR3 bases are TGTGCCAGCAGCCAAAACGTGGGGGGGCCGGGAGATACGCAGTATTTT. Amino acid sequence: CASSQNVGGPGDTQYF.

J is TRBJ2-1 and V is TRBV4-2; the match to TRBD2 covers 8 bases. CDR1 and CDR2 from the germline V gene are LGHNA and YNFKEQ. V lost 1 base and J lost 5; bases outside the gene matches: 7. The CDR3 is made up of 16 amino acids. The CDR3, as DNA: TGTGCCAGCAGCCAAGGGGCGGGACTAGGCGACAATGAGCAGTTCTTC. Translation: CASSQGAGLGDNEQFF.

The rearrangement joins TRBV3-1 (or the pseudogene TRBV3-2) to TRBJ2-2; TRBD1 agrees at 7 bases. Germline V gene sequence: CDR1 LGHDT, CDR2 YNNKEL (reference sequence). The ends lost 4 bases at V and 4 bases at J; junction bases unmatched: 6. The CDR3 sequence is 15 residues long. The CDR3 bases are TGTGCCAGCAGCCTCCGGACAGGAATCACCGGGGAGCTGTTTTTT. It specifies CASSLRTGITGELFF.

The chain carries TRBV7-2 and TRBJ2-3, with 14 bases lining up with TRBD2. CDR1 SGHTA and CDR2 FQGNSA come from the germline V gene. The junction had 8 bases not matched to a gene; V was cut back by 5 bases and J by 4 bases. The CDR3 totals 17 residues. This CDR3 reads CASSPRLAGGHADTQYF. Here the CDR3 DNA reads TGTGCCAGCAGCCCCAGACTAGCGGGGGGGCACGCAGATACGCAGTATTTT.

This chain uses TRBV18 with TRBJ2-7; 7 bases match TRBD1. V gave up 5 bases and J gave up 2 bases; unmatched junction bases: 6. CDR1 KGHSH and CDR2 LQKENI come from the germline V gene. The CDR3 is 14 residues long. The CDR3: CASSTRQGTYEQYF. CDR3 DNA: TGTGCCAGCTCAACGAGACAGGGAACCTACGAGCAGTACTTC.

The gene calls are TRBV2 and TRBJ1-3; D is possibly TRBD1 (6 bases). The CDR3 is made up of 15 amino acids. Trimming removed 7 bases from V and 3 bases from J, with 16 bases in between. CDR1 is SNHLY and CDR2 is FYNNEI in the germline V gene. CDR3 bases: TGTGCCAGCACCCGGGCGGGGGCGGATGGAAACACCATATATTTT. Translation: CASTRAGADGNTIYF.

The chain uses TRBV5-1 and TRBJ2-1; TRBD2 matches at 11 bases. V trimming: 4 bases; J trimming: 5 bases; junction bases outside the gene matches: 2. The CDR3 sequence is 14 residues long. Germline CDR1 reads SGHRS; CDR2 reads YFSETQ. Here the CDR3 DNA reads TGCGCCAGCAGCCTAGCGGGGGGTGACAATGAGCAGTTCTTC. This translates into CASSLAGGDNEQFF.

The chain is built from TRBV10-3 and TRBJ2-5, with D hard to call. Germline V CDR1 and CDR2: ENHRY, SYGVKD. The CDR3 spans 14 residues. Between the trimmed V and J ends, which lost 0 bases and 2 bases, there was a span of 7 bases. The CDR3: CAISESNQQETQYF. The CDR3 coding sequence is TGTGCCATCAGTGAGTCGAACCAGCAAGAGACCCAGTACTTC.

The rearrangement joins TRBV13 to TRBJ2-3; weak D call: TRBD1 (6 bases). The CDR3 length is 18 residues. CDR1 and CDR2 (germline): PRHDT, FYEKMQ (reference sequence). Trimming took 5 bases from V and 2 from J, leaving 23 bases between them. The CDR3 nucleotides read TGTGCCAGCAGCCAACCACCAATGGGACACGTAATCACAGATACGCAGTATTTT. It codes for CASSQPPMGHVITDTQYF.

The rearrangement joins TRBV7-3 to TRBJ2-1; tentatively, D is TRBD1 (6 bases). The V gene lost 5 bases and the J gene lost 8 bases, with 10 bases spanning the gap. Germline V gene sequence: CDR1 SGHTA, CDR2 FQGTGA. There are 12 residues in the CDR3. For the CDR3, the DNA is TGTGCCAGCAGCCCACAGGGCTATGAGCAGTTCTTC. Translating it yields CASSPQGYEQFF.

The chain recombines TRBV5-4 with TRBJ2-3, with TRBD2 matching 9 bases. Per the germline V gene, CDR1 is SGHNT and CDR2 is YYREEE (reference sequence). This CDR3 region has 18 residues. The J segment lost 6 bases and the V segment lost 4 bases, leaving 18 bases of the junction unmatched. CDR3 residues: CASSPRGLGLASSDTQYF. The CDR3 region has the DNA TGTGCCAGCAGCCCGCGGGGTCTGGGACTAGCATCGTCGGATACGCAGTATTTT.

The chain carries TRBV11-3 and TRBJ2-7, with TRBD2 matching over 8 bases. Germline CDR1 is SGHNT and CDR2 is YENEEA. The CDR3 spans 14 residues. Trimming at V came to 3 bases and at J to 2 bases, leaving 3 bases not matched to a gene. In DNA form, the CDR3 reads TGTGCCAGCAGCTTCGGGGGGGCCGCCTACGAGCAGTACTTC. It specifies CASSFGGAAYEQYF.

This clone showed up just a few times. The chain is built from TRBV5-8 and TRBJ2-1; 10 positions match TRBD2. Trimming cost V 5 bases and J 8 bases; bases outside gene matches: 10. The germline CDR1 and CDR2 sequences are SGHTS and YDEGEE. This CDR3 has 15 residues. The CDR3 sequence is CASRVGTSDLDEQFF. The DNA for the CDR3 is TGTGCCAGCAGGGTCGGGACTAGCGATCTGGATGAGCAGTTCTTC.

The rearrangement links TRBV7-2 to TRBJ2-1; D is perhaps TRBD2 (6 bases). CDR1 is SGHTA and CDR2 is FQGNSA in the germline V gene. This CDR3 has 14 residues. The germline V and J ends were trimmed by 7 bases and 5 bases, with 15 bases remaining between them. CDR3 protein: CASTSLGGNNEQFF. In DNA form, the CDR3 reads TGTGCCAGCACCTCCCTCGGCGGGAACAATGAGCAGTTCTTC.

DNA of the CDR3: TGTGCCAGCAGGTTACCAGGGTCCATGAACACTGAAGCTTTCTTT. Encoded protein: CASRLPGSMNTEAFF. This rearrangement joins TRBV7-8 to TRBJ1-1; tentative D call: TRBD1 (5 bases). Germline CDR1 SGHVS, CDR2 FQNEAQ. V was cut by 6 bases and J by 0 bases, with 14 bases left in between. The CDR3 runs 15 residues.

This rearrangement joins TRBV3-1 (or the pseudogene TRBV3-2) to TRBJ1-5; no definite D call. The germline V and J ends were trimmed by 1 base and 6 bases, with 7 bases remaining between them. CDR1 is LGHDT, CDR2 YNNKEL, per germline (reference sequence). The CDR3 extends over 13 amino acids. The CDR3 nucleotides are TGTGCCAGCAGCCAAGGTCTTCCTCAGCCCCAGCATTTT. Amino acids: CASSQGLPQPQHF.

The genes are TRBV5-6 and TRBJ2-4; TRBD1 agrees at 12 bases. Germline CDR1 and CDR2: SGHDT and YYEEEE. The CDR3 totals 16 residues. With V trimmed by 4 bases and J by 7 bases, 9 bases remained unmatched. DNA for the CDR3: TGTGCCAGCAGCATTCCGGGACAGGGGGCGAGGAACATTCAGTACTTC. Translated: CASSIPGQGARNIQYF.

The gene calls are TRBV15 and TRBJ1-5; 8 nucleotides align to TRBD1. Germline-derived CDR1 and CDR2 are LNHNV and YYDKDF (reference sequence). V was pared by 3 bases and J by 6 bases, with 16 bases of the junction left unmatched. This CDR3 region has 18 residues. The CDR3 region is CATSRPLLGQGASQPQHF. The CDR3 nucleotides are TGTGCCACCAGCAGGCCCCTCCTCGGGCAGGGGGCTAGTCAGCCCCAGCATTTT.